Below, 9 T cell receptor beta chains from the same sample are listed, as sequenced in a study of identical twins. TCRdb used MiXCR to reprocess the 5' RACE reads, holding one entry per CDR3 protein. The sample records about 810,000 distinct CDR3 sequences, about 12% being singletons. The sample also formed part of further work on yellow fever vaccine responses in identical twins.

The sample taken for sequencing was PBMCs. Source of these receptors: a woman aged 18-29 years in good health.

Only a few counts were recorded for this clonotype. The chain couples TRBV27 to TRBJ1-1; unclear D gene. The CDR3 sequence is 13 residues long. From germline, CDR1 is MNHEY and CDR2 SMNVEV (reference sequence). V lost 3 bases and J 3 bases, leaving 8 bases between the germline ends. The CDR3 loop reads CASSLQADTEAFF. CDR3 in DNA: TGTGCCAGCAGTTTGCAGGCGGACACTGAAGCTTTCTTT.

A few counts support this clonotype. This sequence joins TRBV28 and TRBJ1-2; TRBD1 might be the D (6 bases). The CDR3 loop spans 14 amino acids. Germline CDR1 is MDHEN and CDR2 is SYDVKM. Trimming left V 7 bases short and J 5 bases short, with 17 bases between. CDR3 amino acids: CASTLAPRGYGYTF. CDR3 nucleotide sequence: TGTGCCAGCACCCTGGCCCCCAGGGGTTATGGCTACACCTTC.

This clonotype has only a few counts. The chain employs TRBV10-3 and TRBJ1-1; possible D gene TRBD1, 6 bases. The germline gives CDR1 ENHRY, CDR2 SYGVKD. The V and J ends lost 0 bases and 10 bases respectively, with 9 bases between them. The CDR3 is 12 amino acids. CDR3 bases: TGTGCCATCAGTGAGTCTGGGGGGCGAGCTTTCTTT. Protein: CAISESGGRAFF.

This clonotype was detected a few times. The chain joins TRBV12-3 or TRBV12-4 to TRBJ2-1; no clear D. V shed 3 bases and J shed 3 bases, with 9 bases lying between them. The CDR3 is 14 residues long. Here the CDR3 DNA reads TGTGCCAGCAGTTTTGTCCCCAGCTACAATGAGCAGTTCTTC. Translating gives CASSFVPSYNEQFF.

This clonotype has more than one count but fewer than ten. The chain has TRBV4-1 and TRBJ2-5; D is unresolved. This CDR3 has 14 residues. Trimming took 1 base from V and 5 from J, leaving 11 bases between them. From germline, CDR1 is MGHRA and CDR2 YSYEKL. The DNA of the CDR3 is TGCGCCAGCAGCCAAGGGCTAGATTTGGAGACCCAGTACTTC. It is translated as CASSQGLDLETQYF.

The CDR3 nucleotides read TGTGCCAGCAGCCAAGGGTTTACGTCGGGGGGCGATGAGCAGTTCTTC. Its translation: CASSQGFTSGGDEQFF. The gene calls are TRBV4-2 and TRBJ2-1; possibly TRBD2 for D (7 bases). In germline, CDR1 is LGHNA, CDR2 YNFKEQ. The CDR3 contains 16 residues. Trimming removed 1 base from V and 8 bases from J, with 18 bases in between.

The chain employs TRBV5-1 and TRBJ2-3; D ambiguous. The CDR3 consists of 15 residues. Trimming stripped 4 bases from V and 2 bases from J, with 14 bases between. Germline CDR1 reads SGHRS; CDR2 reads YFSETQ. CDR3 DNA sequence: TGCGCCAGCAGCCCCCGCCCCAGAAACACAGATACGCAGTATTTT. Residues: CASSPRPRNTDTQYF.

The sample holds a few counts of this clonotype. CDR3 nucleotide sequence: TGTGCCACCAGCGTAGGGGAAACTCGTTGGGATCCGAACACCGGGGAGCTGTTTTTT. Amino acid sequence: CATSVGETRWDPNTGELFF. The chain joins TRBV15 to TRBJ2-2; the D gene is possibly TRBD1 (5 bases). CDR1 and CDR2 from the germline V gene are LNHNV and YYDKDF (reference sequence). This CDR3 is 19 amino acids long. V lost 5 bases to trimming and J lost 0 bases, with 22 bases between them.

This clonotype was counted ten times or more. The chain carries TRBV20-1 and TRBJ1-5, with 7 positions matching TRBD1. This CDR3 spans 15 amino acids. J lost 5 bases, V lost 3 bases, and 10 bases had no gene match. Germline CDR1 reads DFQATT; CDR2 reads SNEGSKA (reference sequence). The CDR3 is CSARKRQGMDQPQHF. CDR3 nucleotides: TGCAGTGCTAGGAAGAGACAGGGAATGGATCAGCCCCAGCATTTT.